Each of the 28 T cell receptor beta chains below was sequenced from the same sample in a study of blood T cell repertoires in COVID-19. The method was immunoSEQ multiplex PCR; TCRdb's version includes in-frame clones alone and lacks a portion of them. This table has around 130,000 clones, approximately 87% appearing once. Sequenced input: peripheral blood. These receptors all come from a woman between 55 and 75 years old with acute or convalescent COVID-19.

The chain is built from TRBV7-8 and TRBJ1-5; D remains unclear. The CDR3 is 14 residues long. Between the trimmed V and J ends, which lost 10 bases and 0 bases, there was a span of 13 bases. Germline CDR1 SGHVS, CDR2 FQNEAQ. In DNA form, the CDR3 reads TGTGCCACCGCTGCTGGGAGTAGCAATCAGCCCCAGCATTTT. It encodes CATAAGSSNQPQHF.

Regarding this clone: Given the absence of the conserved phenylalanine or tryptophan at the CDR3 end, a read error is likely. No DNA is shown, since the ends of the CDR3 on it are uncertain; the CDR3 is the one TCRdb lists. The V and J genes are TRBV28 and TRBJ1-2; TRBD1 reflects the table's D call only, with no check against the DNA. Germline V gives CDR1 MDHEN, CDR2 SYDVKM. A total of 13 residues make up the CDR3, ends included. The CDR3 region is CASSPSVWQGQVV.

The chain has TRBV18 and TRBJ1-4; a weak D match, TRBD1 (5 bases). This CDR3 comprises 17 residues. CDR1 KGHSH and CDR2 LQKENI come from the germline V gene. Trimming left V 3 bases short and J 2 bases short, with 16 bases between. CDR3 loop: CASSPLAGHSTNEKLFF. In DNA, the CDR3 is TGTGCCAGCTCACCTTTGGCCGGACACAGCACTAATGAAAAACTGTTTTTT.

In DNA, the CDR3 is TGTGCCAGCAGCCAAGGGACAGGCTCGGGTTCACCCCTCCACTTT. Translation gives CASSQGTGSGSPLHF. The rearrangement uses TRBV14 and TRBJ1-6; 7 bases agree with TRBD1. Germline V gives CDR1 SGHDN, CDR2 FVKESK. There are 15 residues in the CDR3. V lost 1 base, J lost 9 bases, and 6 bases stayed unmatched.

The rearrangement uses TRBV5-1 and TRBJ1-5; D is undetermined. Looked up from germline, CDR1 is SGHRS and CDR2 is YFSETQ. The length of the CDR3 is 16 residues. V was shortened by 5 bases and J by 0 bases, with 15 bases between the two germline ends. The CDR3 protein is CASSAGSAGSNQPQHF. CDR3 nucleotides: TGCGCCAGCAGTGCGGGATCGGCGGGTAGCAATCAGCCCCAGCATTTT.

V gene TRBV27 combines with J gene TRBJ2-3; D is possibly TRBD1 (7 bases). The CDR3 consists of 16 residues. The germline V gene encodes CDR1 MNHEY and CDR2 SMNVEV (reference sequence). V dropped 8 bases and J dropped 3 bases, with 21 bases sitting between them. The CDR3 DNA reads as TGTGCCAGCTGCTTAAGTCCCCAGGGGGGAACAGATACGCAGTATTTT. Its translation: CASCLSPQGGTDTQYF.

The chain recombines TRBV21-1 with TRBJ2-7; TRBD1, the D gene given by the table, was not confirmed from the DNA. TRBV21-1 constitutes a pseudogene. The CDR3 length is 16 residues. The CDR3 coding sequence is TGTGCCAGCAGCAAAGAGAGGGGACAGGCCCCCTACGAGCAGTACGTC. Encoded protein: CASSKERGQAPYEQYV.

The CDR3 DNA follows: TGTGCCAGCAGCCAAGCGGGAGGGCCCGATGAGCAGTTCTTC. This encodes CASSQAGGPDEQFF. J is TRBJ2-1 and V is TRBV4-2; 8 bases are shared with TRBD2. Germline V gene data show CDR1 as LGHNA and CDR2 as YNFKEQ. The CDR3 is 14 residues long. The J segment lost 8 bases and the V segment lost 1 base, leaving 4 bases of the junction unmatched.

The genes are TRBV5-1 and TRBJ2-1, with TRBD2 identical over 8 bases. Per germline, CDR1 SGHRS and CDR2 YFSETQ. V was clipped by 4 bases and J by 6 bases; unmatched bases: 9. The CDR3 is 15 residues long. The CDR3 sequence: CASSPKGLAGNEQFF. DNA of the CDR3: TGCGCCAGCAGCCCGAAGGGCCTAGCGGGCAATGAGCAGTTCTTC.

The chain carries TRBV30 and TRBJ1-6; possibly TRBD1 for D (6 bases). Trimming cost V 8 bases and J 5 bases, with 10 bases left between them. The CDR3 is 12 residues long. In germline, CDR1 is GTSNPN, CDR2 SVGIG (reference sequence). Here the CDR3 DNA reads TGTGCCGGGGGGCGGCATAATTCACCCCTCCACTTT. Its protein product is CAGGRHNSPLHF.

The chain uses TRBV7-2 and TRBJ1-2, with 7 bases matching TRBD1. The CDR3 loop spans 13 amino acids. With 3 bases clipped from V and 6 bases from J, the junction kept 4 bases outside the gene matches. Germline values: CDR1 SGHTA, CDR2 FQGNSA. The CDR3 is CASSFSGTDGYTF. CDR3 DNA sequence: TGTGCCAGCAGCTTTTCCGGGACAGATGGCTACACCTTC.

This clone was found a few times. The genes are TRBV11-2 and TRBJ1-2; possibly TRBD1 for D (6 bases). The V gene lost 11 bases and the J gene lost 4 bases, with 17 bases spanning the gap. There are 13 residues in the CDR3. Per the germline V gene, CDR1 is SGHAT and CDR2 is FQNNGV. Here the CDR3 DNA reads TGTGCCTCCGGGGTGGGGGCCACCTATGGCTACACCTTC. This translates into CASGVGATYGYTF.

V is TRBV5-5 and J is TRBJ2-5, with TRBD2 as a possible D gene (7 bases). Germline-derived CDR1 and CDR2 are SGHKS and YYEKEE (reference sequence). V was pared by 2 bases and J by 2 bases, with 13 bases between. The CDR3 contains 15 residues. The CDR3 region is CASSFRGAAQETQYF. The DNA for the CDR3 is TGTGCCAGCAGCTTTCGGGGGGCGGCTCAAGAGACCCAGTACTTC.

The V call is TRBV9, the J call TRBJ1-1, with 7 nucleotides matching TRBD1. This CDR3 spans 16 amino acids. Germline trimming cut 2 bases from V and 4 bases from J; bases unmatched to any gene: 11. In germline, CDR1 is SGDLS, CDR2 YYNGEE. The CDR3 coding sequence is TGTGCCAGCAGCGTCAATAGACAGGGACCTTCCACTGAAGCTTTCTTT. This encodes CASSVNRQGPSTEAFF.

In its sample, this clone was seen a few times. This sequence joins TRBV5-4 and TRBJ1-1, with D possibly TRBD1 on 6 matching bases. V lost 3 bases, J lost 0 bases, and 9 bases lay in between. The CDR3 runs 14 residues. CDR1 and CDR2 from the germline V gene are SGHNT and YYREEE (reference sequence). The CDR3 coding sequence is TGTGCCAGCAGCTCCGGGACATTGAACACTGAAGCTTTCTTT. Protein: CASSSGTLNTEAFF. The full variable domain, its missing parts supplied by reference TRBV5-4 and TRBJ1-1, is ETGVTQSPTHLIKTRGQQVTLRCSSQSGHNTVSWYQQALGQGPQFIFQYYREEENGRGNFPPRFSGLQFPNYSSELNVNALELDDSALYLCASSSGTLNTEAFFGQGTRLTVV.

Here the CDR3 reads CASSPGTVKNIQYF. Written as DNA, the CDR3 is TGTGCCAGCAGCCCGGGGACAGTGAAAAACATTCAGTACTTC. The V and J genes are TRBV11-3 and TRBJ2-4; TRBD1 matches 7 bases. The J segment lost 4 bases and the V segment lost 5 bases, leaving 5 bases of the junction unmatched. CDR3 length: 14 residues. In germline, CDR1 is SGHNT, CDR2 YENEEA.

The genes are TRBV9 and TRBJ1-5; TRBD1 might be the D (6 bases). The CDR3 runs 15 residues. Germline lookup yields CDR1 SGDLS and CDR2 YYNGEE. V was trimmed by 4 bases and J by 0 bases, leaving 11 bases between them. CDR3 region: CASSKTGYSNQPQHF. CDR3 DNA: TGTGCCAGCAGCAAGACAGGTTATAGCAATCAGCCCCAGCATTTT.

The V call is TRBV28, the J call TRBJ2-7, with D uncertain. V lost 8 bases and J lost 3, with 14 bases in between. CDR3 length equals 13 residues. In germline, CDR1 is MDHEN, CDR2 SYDVKM. The CDR3 sequence: CASCQVLGYEQYF. The CDR3 nucleotides read TGTGCCAGCTGCCAGGTATTGGGCTACGAGCAGTACTTC.

This chain links TRBV5-1 with TRBJ1-2; 7 bases fit TRBD1. The CDR3 is made up of 15 amino acids. In germline, CDR1 is SGHRS, CDR2 YFSETQ. Germline trimming cut 3 bases from V and 4 bases from J; bases unmatched to any gene: 9. In DNA, the CDR3 is TGCGCCAGCAGCTCTGGACAGGCGCTCTTCTATGGCTACACCTTC. It encodes CASSSGQALFYGYTF.

The gene calls are TRBV19 and TRBJ2-2, with D maybe TRBD2 (6 bases). V dropped 9 bases and J dropped 1 base, with 12 bases sitting between them. The CDR3 extends over 14 amino acids. CDR1 LNHDA and CDR2 SQIVND come from the germline V gene (reference sequence). The CDR3 is CASSGLQNTGELFF. As DNA, the CDR3 is TGTGCCAGCTCGGGACTCCAGAACACCGGGGAGCTGTTTTTT.

CDR3 DNA sequence: TGTGCCAGCAGTCTCAAACGGGCTAATGAAAAACTGTTTTTT. It is translated as CASSLKRANEKLFF. J is TRBJ1-4 and V is TRBV27; D is undetermined. There are 14 residues in the CDR3. The germline CDR1 and CDR2 sequences are MNHEY and SMNVEV (reference sequence). Trimming removed 5 bases from V and 3 bases from J, with 10 bases in between.

The rearrangement joins TRBV5-4 to TRBJ2-2, with D tentatively TRBD1 (6 bases). Germline loops: CDR1 SGHNT, CDR2 YYREEE (reference sequence). The CDR3 has 17 amino acids. The V end lost 2 bases, the J end lost 0 bases, and 14 bases lay between the germline ends. CDR3 protein: CASSFGTTSSNTGELFF. The CDR3 coding sequence is TGTGCCAGCAGCTTCGGGACAACTAGTTCGAACACCGGGGAGCTGTTTTTT.

The chain carries TRBV5-6 and TRBJ2-5; D is unresolved. The CDR3 is 12 amino acids. In germline, CDR1 is SGHDT, CDR2 YYEEEE. The ends were cut back, 0 bases at V and 9 bases at J, with 9 bases in the middle. In DNA form, the CDR3 reads TGTGCCAGCAGCTTGGGGCTTCCACCCCAGTACTTC. It yields the protein CASSLGLPPQYF.

The chain couples TRBV7-8 to TRBJ1-4, with 8 positions matching TRBD1. Germline CDR1 SGHVS, CDR2 FQNEAQ. The V and J ends lost 5 bases and 4 bases, in that order; junction bases with no gene match: 9. This CDR3 region has 16 residues. CDR3 coding DNA: TGTGCCAGCAGCCGGGTAGGGGGACAGGATAATGAAAAACTGTTTTTT. Its protein product is CASSRVGGQDNEKLFF.

The CDR3 is CASSLAGTSGGELFF. DNA of the CDR3: TGTGCCAGCAGCTTGGCCGGGACTAGCGGGGGGGAGCTGTTTTTT. The rearrangement uses TRBV7-2 and TRBJ2-2; 12 nucleotides line up with TRBD2. Per the germline V gene, CDR1 is SGHTA and CDR2 is FQGNSA. The V gene end was trimmed by 3 bases and the J gene end by 8 bases; junction bases not matched to a gene: 4. The CDR3 has 15 residues.

V gene TRBV5-1 combines with J gene TRBJ1-1; 8 nucleotides align to TRBD1. Germline-derived CDR1 and CDR2 are SGHRS and YFSETQ. After removal of 4 bases from V and 5 bases from J, the junction contained 10 bases not matched to a gene. The CDR3 length is 15 residues. CDR3 region: CASSPSGGGETEAFF. The DNA for the CDR3 is TGCGCCAGCAGCCCGTCAGGGGGCGGTGAAACTGAAGCTTTCTTT.

The chain combines TRBV19 with TRBJ1-1, with 7 bases lining up with TRBD1. V gave up 3 bases and J gave up 6 bases; unmatched junction bases: 4. Germline CDR1 reads LNHDA; CDR2 reads SQIVND (reference sequence). The CDR3 length is 13 residues. The CDR3 is CASSIIRGAEAFF. CDR3 in DNA: TGTGCCAGTAGTATCATCAGGGGGGCTGAAGCTTTCTTT.

This clone was seen just once. The rearrangement uses TRBV27 and TRBJ1-5; no reliable D call. The germline gives CDR1 MNHEY, CDR2 SMNVEV (reference sequence). The CDR3 spans 14 residues. V lost 8 bases and J 0 bases, leaving 11 bases between the germline ends. The CDR3 DNA reads as TGTGCCAGCTGGGCCCTTAATAGCAATCAGCCCCAGCATTTT. Encoded protein: CASWALNSNQPQHF.